This T cell receptor (beta chain) came from a study of control samples from healthy donors and cancer patients. CDR1 is MNHEY, CDR2 SMNVEV, per germline (reference sequence). CDR3 length: 12 amino acids. Trimming cost V 7 bases and J 1 base, with 7 bases left between them. TCRdb's copy holds only in-frame clones and misses some; the assay was immunoSEQ multiplex PCR. The repertoire includes about 130,000 clones, less than 90% of them detected once, and around 2% sits in the top ten. The sample was blood. The chain combines TRBV27 with TRBJ1-1; D unresolved. The TCR was taken from a man in his late teens or twenties in good health. The CDR3 loop is CASKKWNTEAFF. The CDR3 nucleotides read TGTGCCAGCAAAAAATGGAACACTGAAGCTTTCTTT.